This is a list of T cell receptor beta chains from one sample in a study of T cell changes during pregnancy in multiple sclerosis. The table came from immunoSEQ multiplex PCR; TCRdb's copy has only in-frame clones and leaves some out. This sample has 130,000 or so clones, with about 95% found just once. Material: peripheral blood, obtained after pregnancy. The receptors originated from a female donor with multiple sclerosis, enrolled in a pregnancy study. Each CDR3 is given without its conserved first and last residue. The listing skips clone size in some rows; elsewhere it reads once, few, many or a size class.

v_call clone_size cdr3_aa
TRBV28 NA ASSPAQAARVETQY
TRBV15 NA ATSRRRASYEQY
TRBV9 NA ASSAGQLNTEAF
TRBV2 once ASRGGEWQETQY
TRBV27 NA ASSAQTDFLYEQY
TRBV7-9 NA ASSLAFGAGGDEQY
TRBV27 once ASSLQGGPQH
TRBV7-9 NA ASSPGGTGAPSGYEQY
TRBV15 NA ATSRDQGLAGPTASEQY
TRBV5-4 NA ASSYQGNGGETQY
TRBV11-3 once ASSSGSNTGELF
TRBV4-2 NA ASSQETGGFSYEQY
TRBV27 NA ASARTGTTDTQY
TRBV9 NA ASSPAGVDYEQY
TRBV27 NA ASSRGLTNEKLF
TRBV6-5 NA ASSAPDRADGYT
TRBV29-1 NA SVGLLAGGPETQY
TRBV5-1 NA ASSLASLDRENTEAF
TRBV15 NA ATSSDRVLSVDTDTQY
TRBV6-6 NA ASSIRHGDTEAF
TRBV5-1 NA ASSVQGLDYEQY
TRBV29-1 NA SVGQGGTDTQY